These T cell receptor beta chains were read from a single sample in a study of T cells in Graves' hyperthyroidism and ophthalmopathy. TCRdb called the multiplex PCR reads again in MiXCR, with one record for every CDR3 protein. The sample has around 350,000 distinct CDR3 sequences; about 13% are singletons. Sequencing used blood. The receptors here all came from a woman under 30 with Graves' hyperthyroidism. Both conserved end residues are part of each CDR3. The order of the fields is clone size, V gene, D gene, J gene, CDR3 protein, CDR3 DNA. D genes are given only for firm matches. Some rows mark clone size as missing; the rest say once, few, many or name a class of expanded clone.

clone size: .; V gene: TRBV4-3; D gene: TRBD1; J gene: TRBJ1-2; CDR3 protein: CASSQGLQGSRPNYGYTF; CDR3 DNA: TGCGCCAGCAGCCAAGGTTTACAGGGGAGCAGGCCTAACTATGGCTACACCTTC
clone size: few; V gene: TRBV6-2/TRBV6-3; D gene: .; J gene: TRBJ2-1; CDR3 protein: CASKGSSNNEQFF; CDR3 DNA: TGTGCCAGCAAGGGCAGTTCAAACAATGAGCAGTTCTTC
clone size: many; V gene: TRBV12-3/TRBV12-4; D gene: TRBD2; J gene: TRBJ2-1; CDR3 protein: CASSFPGRAYNEQFF; CDR3 DNA: TGTGCCAGCAGTTTTCCCGGGAGGGCCTACAATGAGCAGTTCTTC
clone size: many; V gene: TRBV6-1; D gene: TRBD1; J gene: TRBJ1-2; CDR3 protein: CASSGRQGSYGYTF; CDR3 DNA: TGTGCCAGCAGTGGAAGACAGGGGAGCTATGGCTACACCTTC
clone size: .; V gene: TRBV19; D gene: .; J gene: TRBJ2-7; CDR3 protein: CASSNGGDSYEQYF; CDR3 DNA: TGTGCCAGTAGTAACGGGGGCGACTCCTACGAGCAGTACTTC
clone size: .; V gene: TRBV29-1; D gene: TRBD1; J gene: TRBJ1-5; CDR3 protein: CSATGDSNQPQHF; CDR3 DNA: TGCAGCGCCACAGGGGACAGCAATCAGCCCCAGCATTTT
clone size: few; V gene: TRBV7-9; D gene: .; J gene: TRBJ1-6; CDR3 protein: CASSSSWEGSSYNSPLHF; CDR3 DNA: TGTGCCAGCAGCTCTTCGTGGGAGGGGAGCTCCTATAATTCACCCCTCCACTTT
clone size: many; V gene: TRBV29-1; D gene: TRBD1; J gene: TRBJ2-7; CDR3 protein: CSVESRDRRGEQYF; CDR3 DNA: TGCAGCGTTGAGTCTCGGGACAGGCGAGGCGAGCAGTACTTC
clone size: few; V gene: TRBV29-1; D gene: .; J gene: TRBJ1-3; CDR3 protein: CSVSGTPDSGNTIYF; CDR3 DNA: TGCAGCGTATCCGGGACACCAGACTCTGGAAACACCATATATTTT
clone size: many; V gene: TRBV20-1; D gene: .; J gene: TRBJ1-1; CDR3 protein: CSARGHRVATEAFF; CDR3 DNA: TGCAGTGCTAGAGGTCACAGGGTTGCTACTGAAGCTTTCTTT
clone size: many; V gene: TRBV28; D gene: TRBD2; J gene: TRBJ2-4; CDR3 protein: CASNGPSVAGLAGMAKNIQYF; CDR3 DNA: TGTGCCAGCAATGGGCCTAGCGTCGCGGGACTAGCGGGCATGGCCAAAAACATTCAGTACTTC
clone size: .; V gene: TRBV12-3/TRBV12-4; D gene: TRBD1; J gene: TRBJ1-3; CDR3 protein: CASRDREVAGNTIYF; CDR3 DNA: TGTGCCAGCAGGGACAGGGAGGTGGCTGGAAACACCATATATTTT
clone size: .; V gene: TRBV29-1; D gene: .; J gene: TRBJ1-1; CDR3 protein: CSVVTGPEAFF; CDR3 DNA: TGCAGCGTGGTTACAGGGCCTGAAGCTTTCTTT
clone size: few; V gene: TRBV24-1; D gene: TRBD1; J gene: TRBJ1-4; CDR3 protein: CATSEGTGGEKLFF; CDR3 DNA: TGTGCCACCAGTGAGGGGACAGGGGGCGAAAAACTGTTTTTT
clone size: few; V gene: TRBV6-4; D gene: .; J gene: TRBJ2-2; CDR3 protein: CASSEVYRDSTNTGELFF; CDR3 DNA: TGTGCCAGCAGTGAGGTTTACCGGGACTCAACGAACACCGGGGAGCTGTTTTTT
clone size: .; V gene: TRBV4-1; D gene: TRBD1; J gene: TRBJ1-5; CDR3 protein: CASSQRDSGNQPQHF; CDR3 DNA: TGCGCCAGCAGCCAGAGGGACAGTGGCAATCAGCCCCAGCATTTT
clone size: many; V gene: TRBV20-1; D gene: TRBD1; J gene: TRBJ1-4; CDR3 protein: CSAYQLTGGNGEKLFF; CDR3 DNA: TGCAGTGCTTACCAATTAACAGGGGGGAATGGTGAAAAACTGTTTTTT
clone size: few; V gene: TRBV20-1; D gene: .; J gene: TRBJ2-1; CDR3 protein: CSARQLIPQNNEQFF; CDR3 DNA: TGCAGTGCTAGACAACTTATACCCCAGAACAATGAGCAGTTCTTC
clone size: many; V gene: TRBV12-3/TRBV12-4; D gene: .; J gene: TRBJ2-7; CDR3 protein: CASSLSSVPPFLYEQYF; CDR3 DNA: TGTGCCAGCAGTTTGTCCTCCGTCCCCCCATTCCTCTACGAGCAGTACTTC
clone size: many; V gene: TRBV10-3; D gene: TRBD2; J gene: TRBJ2-1; CDR3 protein: CAIKSIGTSRTNEQFF; CDR3 DNA: TGTGCCATCAAGTCTATCGGGACTAGCCGAACTAATGAGCAGTTCTTC
clone size: many; V gene: TRBV2; D gene: .; J gene: TRBJ1-6; CDR3 protein: CASSSSGATRSPLHF; CDR3 DNA: TGTGCAAGCAGCAGTTCAGGGGCGACGCGTTCACCCCTCCACTTT
clone size: few; V gene: TRBV7-3; D gene: .; J gene: TRBJ2-1; CDR3 protein: CASSPDPTLLRAEFF; CDR3 DNA: TGTGCCAGCAGCCCCGACCCGACTCTACTACGGGCGGAGTTCTTC
clone size: few; V gene: TRBV7-9; D gene: TRBD1; J gene: TRBJ2-7; CDR3 protein: CASRPGQANSYEQYF; CDR3 DNA: TGTGCCAGCAGACCCGGACAGGCTAACTCCTACGAGCAGTACTTC
clone size: few; V gene: TRBV12-3/TRBV12-4; D gene: .; J gene: TRBJ1-4; CDR3 protein: CASSPGGGGELFF; CDR3 DNA: TGTGCCAGCAGCCCTGGGGGGGGAGGCGAACTGTTTTTT
clone size: many; V gene: TRBV20-1; D gene: TRBD1; J gene: TRBJ2-7; CDR3 protein: CSASPGQGGSYEQYF; CDR3 DNA: TGCAGTGCTAGCCCCGGACAGGGGGGATCCTACGAGCAGTACTTC
clone size: once; V gene: TRBV7-9; D gene: .; J gene: TRBJ2-3; CDR3 protein: CASNRETDTQYF; CDR3 DNA: TGTGCCAGCAACAGGGAAACAGATACGCAGTATTTT
clone size: many; V gene: TRBV28; D gene: .; J gene: TRBJ2-2; CDR3 protein: CASTPGGKRAGELFF; CDR3 DNA: TGTGCCAGCACCCCAGGGGGGAAAAGGGCCGGGGAGCTGTTTTTT
clone size: many; V gene: TRBV24-1; D gene: .; J gene: TRBJ1-5; CDR3 protein: CATSQGSSNQPQHF; CDR3 DNA: TGTGCCACCAGTCAAGGATCCAGCAATCAGCCCCAGCATTTT
clone size: many; V gene: TRBV4-1; D gene: .; J gene: TRBJ2-1; CDR3 protein: CASSQGGSGVWNEQFF; CDR3 DNA: TGCGCCAGCAGCCAAGGAGGTTCCGGGGTATGGAATGAGCAGTTCTTC
clone size: few; V gene: TRBV5-6; D gene: .; J gene: TRBJ1-2; CDR3 protein: CASNLIRSGTGYGYTF; CDR3 DNA: TGTGCCAGCAACCTCATTCGATCCGGGACCGGGTATGGCTACACCTTC